This passage covers 24 T cell receptor beta chains from one sample sequenced in a study of immune heterogeneity within non-small cell lung tumors (dated by TCRdb to the late 2010s). Genomic DNA extracted from bulk tumor tissue served as TCR template, with around 590 ng gDNA amplified per sample. During surgery, multiple biopsies were taken from each primary tumor, with sampling sites spaced as far apart as possible within the tumor mass. The study cohort was described as untreated, and patients were newly diagnosed NSCLC cases undergoing curative surgery. Sequencing used a HiSeq X Ten. A multiplex PCR system amplified the TCR beta CDR3 region, with a first 10-cycle round using 32 V-gene forward and 13 J-gene reverse primers. TCRdb took the public reads, trimmed them with fastp at Q25, ran MiXCR for clone calling and kept in-frame beta chains. Each entry is one CDR3 protein sequence, shown with its most common DNA and genes. The sample table shows more than 2,500 distinct CDR3 sequences, and 27% are seen once. Together, the top ten hold more than 9% of the sample.

The material sequenced was lung tumor tissue. The receptors shown here come from a man in his 60s with non-small cell lung cancer.

A remark on this clonotype: A much larger clone lies a single base off, so this may be a read error. This rearrangement joins TRBV5-1 to TRBJ2-7, with D maybe TRBD1 (5 bases). CDR3 length: 16 residues. Trimming pared 3 bases from V and 0 bases from J, leaving 16 bases between. Germline V gene lookup returns CDR1 SGHRS and CDR2 YFSETQ. CDR3 in DNA: TGCGCCAGCAGCTCGGTGTCGACAGACAGCTCCTACGAGCAGTACTTC. Protein sequence: CASSSVSTDSSYEQYF. Full variable domain (missing parts from reference TRBV5-1 and TRBJ2-7): KAGVTQTPRYLIKTRGQQVTLSCSPISGHRSVSWYQQTPGQGLQFLFEYFSETQRNKGNFPGRFSGRQFSNSRSEMNVSTLELGDSALYLCASSSVSTDSSYEQYFGPGTRLTVT.

This clonotype was counted only a few times. The rearrangement uses TRBV7-3 and TRBJ2-7; 9 nucleotides match TRBD1. Germline V gene data show CDR1 as SGHTA and CDR2 as FQGTGA. V was pared by 6 bases and J by 2 bases, with 5 bases of the junction left unmatched. The CDR3 sequence is 14 residues long. CDR3 amino acids: CASSAGTGTYEQYF. The CDR3 DNA is TGTGCCAGCAGTGCCGGGACAGGGACCTACGAGCAGTACTTC.

Comments on this clonotype: A much larger clone differs by one base, so this may be a read error. The rearrangement joins TRBV12-3 or TRBV12-4 to TRBJ1-5; no clear D gene. CDR3 length equals 16 residues. Trimming took off 3 bases at V and 1 base at J, with 13 bases between the two ends. The CDR3 here is CASSFVGPQSNQPQHF. Written as DNA, the CDR3 is TGTGCCAGCAGTTTTGTCGGACCCCAAAGCAATCAGCCCCAGCATTTT.

Remarks on this clonotype: An end of the junction differs from the germline gene, which may be a read error. The chain joins TRBV6-5 to TRBJ1-5, with D perhaps matching TRBD1 (5 bases). The CDR3 totals 15 residues. The germline CDR1 and CDR2 sequences are MNHEY and SVGAGI. The CDR3 protein is CASSYSSGGNQTQHF. The CDR3 region has the DNA TGTGCCAGCAGTTACTCGTCGGGGGGAAATCAGACCCAGCATTTT.

Worth noting for this clonotype: The junction departs from germline at one end; a sequencing error may be responsible. J is TRBJ2-3 and V is TRBV4-2; no firm D call. Germline values: CDR1 LGHNA, CDR2 YNFKEQ. The CDR3 loop spans 12 amino acids. CDR3 in DNA: TGTGCCATCAGCCAAGGGCCAGATACGCAGTATTTT. This codes for CAISQGPDTQYF.

The chain uses TRBV7-3 and TRBJ2-1; D is undetermined. Deletions cut 2 bases from V and 8 bases from J, with 13 bases between. The germline V gene encodes CDR1 SGHTA and CDR2 FQGTGA. This CDR3 has 14 residues. CDR3 in DNA: TGTGCCAGCAGCTTATTATTTAACTCGGATGAGCAGTTCTTC. Translation gives CASSLLFNSDEQFF.

The chain uses TRBV4-1 and TRBJ2-7; weak D call: TRBD1 (6 bases). With 0 bases removed from V and 10 bases from J, the gap between germline ends came to 13 bases. Germline V lookup: CDR1 MGHRA, CDR2 YSYEKL. This CDR3 comprises 13 residues. The CDR3 protein is CASSQDLWTAQYF. In nucleotides, the CDR3 is TGCGCCAGCAGCCAAGATCTTTGGACAGCACAGTACTTC.

V gene TRBV3-1 combines with J gene TRBJ1-3; 7 nucleotides match TRBD1. The CDR3 sequence is 14 residues long. V gave up 4 bases and J gave up 4 bases; unmatched junction bases: 4. Germline V gives CDR1 LGHDT, CDR2 YNNKEL (reference sequence). CDR3 sequence: CASSLQDRGNTIYF. As DNA, the CDR3 is TGTGCCAGCAGCCTTCAGGACAGGGGAAACACCATATATTTT.

In regard to this clonotype: A much larger clone differs from this one at a single base, so this may be a read error. J is TRBJ1-1 and V is TRBV5-1; 7 bases map to TRBD1. Germline values: CDR1 SGHRS, CDR2 YFSETQ. There are 13 residues in the CDR3. The CDR3 DNA reads TGCTCCAGCAGCTTTACAGGGGACGGTGAAGCTTTCTTT. This gives the protein CSSSFTGDGEAFF. Filled out from reference TRBV5-1 and TRBJ1-1, the complete variable domain reads KAGVTQTPRYLIKTRGQQVTLSCSPISGHRSVSWYQQTPGQGLQFLFEYFSETQRNKGNFPGRFSGRQFSNSRSEMNVSTLELGDSALYLCSSSFTGDGEAFFGQGTRLTVV.

This clonotype has only a few counts. This chain uses TRBV20-1 with TRBJ2-2; 9 bases agree with TRBD2. The CDR3 runs 17 residues. Losses at the gene ends were 5 bases for V and 0 bases for J; bases not matched to a gene: 10. The germline V gene has CDR1 DFQATT and CDR2 SNEGSKA (reference sequence). The CDR3 region is CSAPVVAGATNTGELFF. The CDR3 nucleotides are TGCAGTGCTCCCGTCGTAGCGGGAGCGACGAACACCGGGGAGCTGTTTTTT.

In its sample, this clonotype was seen a few times. V is TRBV7-9 and J is TRBJ1-6, with D unclear. Germline V CDR1 and CDR2: SEHNR, FQNEAQ (reference sequence). The CDR3 totals 14 residues. V was cut by 4 bases and J by 10 bases, with 14 bases left in between. This CDR3 is CASSSANWGSPLHF. CDR3 DNA sequence: TGTGCCAGCAGCTCCGCTAACTGGGGATCACCCCTCCACTTT.

With regard to this clonotype: One junction end does not reproduce the germline sequence, and a read error may be involved. This rearrangement joins TRBV6-1 to TRBJ1-4; 8 bases line up with TRBD1. This CDR3 region has 18 residues. Germline V gene data show CDR1 as MNHNS and CDR2 as SASEGT. CDR3 loop: CASSEAARGLLANEKLSF. In DNA form, the CDR3 reads TGTGCCAGCAGTGAAGCCGCCAGGGGGCTTTTGGCTAATGAAAAACTGTCTTTT.

By sample fraction, this clonotype is medium-sized. This sequence joins TRBV18 and TRBJ2-7; TRBD1 matches at 9 bases. CDR3 length: 13 residues. Trimming at V came to 8 bases and at J to 5 bases, leaving 7 bases not matched to a gene. Germline V gene sequence: CDR1 KGHSH, CDR2 LQKENI. In nucleotides, the CDR3 is TGTGCCAGCACCTGGGACAGGGTAGACGAGCAGTACTTC. As protein: CASTWDRVDEQYF. Full variable domain (outside the CDR3, taken from reference TRBV18 and TRBJ2-7): NAGVMQNPRHLVRRRGQEARLRCSPMKGHSHVYWYRQLPEEGLKFMVYLQKENIIDESGMPKERFSAEFPKEGPSILRIQQVVRGDSAAYFCASTWDRVDEQYFGPGTRLTVT.

This chain connects TRBV7-3 to TRBJ2-1, with D possibly TRBD2 on 6 matching bases. Germline loops: CDR1 SGHTA, CDR2 FQGTGA. V gave up 0 bases and J gave up 7 bases, with 13 bases separating them. The CDR3 is 15 amino acids. CDR3 protein: CASSLTFGRGNEQFF. In DNA form, the CDR3 reads TGTGCCAGCAGCTTAACGTTCGGGAGAGGTAATGAGCAGTTCTTC. The full variable domain, rest sourced from reference TRBV7-3 and TRBJ2-1, is GAGVSQTPSNKVTEKGKYVELRCDPISGHTALYWYRQSLGQGPEFLIYFQGTGAADDSGLPNDRFFAVRPEGSVSTLKIQRTERGDSAVYLCASSLTFGRGNEQFFGPGTRLTVL.

The CDR3: CASSPRDRTEAFF. The CDR3 region has the DNA TGTGCCAGCAGCCCCAGGGATAGGACTGAAGCTTTCTTT. The chain joins TRBV3-1 to TRBJ1-1; weak D call: TRBD1 (5 bases). V dropped 4 bases and J dropped 5 bases, with 11 bases sitting between them. The CDR3 totals 13 residues. Per germline, CDR1 LGHDT and CDR2 YNNKEL (reference sequence).

V usage is TRBV11-2 and J usage is TRBJ1-3; D ambiguous. Between the trimmed V and J ends, which lost 5 bases and 2 bases, there was a span of 10 bases. There are 14 residues in the CDR3. The germline V gene has CDR1 SGHAT and CDR2 FQNNGV. CDR3 sequence (DNA): TGTGCCAGCAGCCAAGTAGTCCCTGGAAACACCATATATTTT. It yields the protein CASSQVVPGNTIYF.

The J gene is TRBJ1-3, the V gene TRBV4-1; unclear D gene. The germline gives CDR1 MGHRA, CDR2 YSYEKL. CDR3 size: 15 residues. V shed 3 bases and J shed 2 bases, with 11 bases lying between them. CDR3 protein: CASSQDSWTGNTIYF. As DNA, the CDR3 is TGCGCCAGCAGCCAGGATAGTTGGACTGGAAACACCATATATTTT.

As for this clonotype: Just one base apart from a much larger clone, this may be a read error. The chain combines TRBV5-1 with TRBJ1-6, with 7 bases matching TRBD1. Per germline, CDR1 SGHRS and CDR2 YFSETQ. The CDR3 is 18 amino acids. V was pared by 4 bases and J by 9 bases, with 19 bases of the junction left unmatched. The CDR3: CASSPDGRGTSGGSPLHF. The CDR3 DNA is TGCGCCAGCAGCCCCGACGGCAGGGGGACATCCGGGGGTTCACCCCTCCACTTT.

By proportion, this clonotype is medium-sized. The chain links TRBV9 to TRBJ2-7; 7 bases fit TRBD2. CDR3 length equals 15 residues. The germline CDR1 and CDR2 sequences are SGDLS and YYNGEE. J lost 0 bases, V lost 0 bases, and 3 bases had no gene match. The DNA for the CDR3 is TGTGCCAGCAGCGTAGACGGCGGGGGCTCCTACGAGCAGTACTTC. Its protein is CASSVDGGGSYEQYF.

As concerns this clonotype: At one of its ends the junction is not consistent with the germline gene, which may arise from a read error. The V gene is TRBV2, the J gene TRBJ1-2, with 8 bases fitting TRBD1. The V gene's germline CDR1 is SNHLY and CDR2 FYNNEI. The CDR3 is made up of 13 amino acids. The CDR3 here is CASSSDRVGGYSF. The CDR3 DNA reads TGTGCCAGCAGTTCGGACAGGGTGGGTGGCTACAGCTTC. The full variable domain, with the rest looked up from reference TRBV2 and TRBJ1-2, is EPEVTQTPSHQVTQMGQEVILRCVPISNHLYFYWYRQILGQKVEFLVSFYNNEISEKSEIFDDQFSVERPDGSNFTLKIRSTKLEDSAMYFCASSSDRVGGYSFGSGTRLTVV.

The V call is TRBV5-4, the J call TRBJ2-1; 9 nucleotides align to TRBD2. V gave up 0 bases and J gave up 7 bases; unmatched junction bases: 5. The CDR3 contains 15 residues. Per germline, CDR1 SGHNT and CDR2 YYREEE (reference sequence). CDR3 loop: CASSLVAGGGNEQFF. The CDR3 DNA is TGTGCCAGCAGCTTGGTGGCGGGAGGGGGGAATGAGCAGTTCTTC. Based on the CDR3 plus reference TRBV5-4 and TRBJ2-1, the full variable domain is ETGVTQSPTHLIKTRGQQVTLRCSSQSGHNTVSWYQQALGQGPQFIFQYYREEENGRGNFPPRFSGLQFPNYSSELNVNALELDDSALYLCASSLVAGGGNEQFFGPGTRLTVL.

The chain couples TRBV7-6 to TRBJ2-1; no definite D call. The CDR3 is 13 residues long. Trimming shortened V by 5 bases and J by 5 bases, and 10 bases separated the two germline ends. Germline V gene data show CDR1 as SGHVS and CDR2 as FNYEAQ. The CDR3 bases are TGTGCCAGCAGCATGGACGGAAACAATGAGCAGTTCTTC. Translated, it gives CASSMDGNNEQFF.

This clonotype was seen a handful of times. The chain is built from TRBV5-5 and TRBJ2-7; D call uncertain. In germline, CDR1 is SGHKS, CDR2 YYEKEE (reference sequence). There are 16 residues in the CDR3. V lost 5 bases and J 4 bases, leaving 22 bases between the germline ends. CDR3: CASSSGPGAESYEQYF. The CDR3, as DNA: TGTGCCAGCAGTTCCGGACCCGGCGCCGAGTCTTACGAGCAGTACTTC.

V usage is TRBV9 and J usage is TRBJ2-2; no firm D call. V lost 3 bases and J 6 bases, leaving 12 bases between the germline ends. Germline V CDR1 and CDR2: SGDLS, YYNGEE. The CDR3 runs 14 residues. The DNA of the CDR3 is TGTGCCAGCAGCGCACGGACGGAAGCCGGGGAGCTGTTTTTT. Its protein product is CASSARTEAGELFF.